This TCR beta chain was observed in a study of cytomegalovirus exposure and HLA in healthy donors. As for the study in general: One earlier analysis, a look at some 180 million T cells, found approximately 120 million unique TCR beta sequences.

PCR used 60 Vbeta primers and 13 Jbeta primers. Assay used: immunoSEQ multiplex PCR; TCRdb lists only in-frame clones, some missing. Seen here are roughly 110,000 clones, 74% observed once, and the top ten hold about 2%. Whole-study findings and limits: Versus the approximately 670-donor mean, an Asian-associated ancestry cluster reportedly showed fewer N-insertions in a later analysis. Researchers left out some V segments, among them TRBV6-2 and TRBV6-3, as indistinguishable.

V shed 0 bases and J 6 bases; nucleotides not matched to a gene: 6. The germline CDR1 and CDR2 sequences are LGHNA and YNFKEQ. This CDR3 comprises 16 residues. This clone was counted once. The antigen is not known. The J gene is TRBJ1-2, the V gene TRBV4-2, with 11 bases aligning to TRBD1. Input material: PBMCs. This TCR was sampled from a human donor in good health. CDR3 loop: CASSQEGTGGGNGYTF. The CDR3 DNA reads TGTGCCAGCAGCCAAGAGGGGACAGGGGGTGGGAATGGCTACACCTTC.